The present entry profiles one T cell receptor beta chain with its context. No antigen is known for it. No per-base quality is available; no much larger clone lies one base away. This entry comes from a study of vaccination effects on CD4 cells after COVID-19 (dated by TCRdb to 2022 to 2024). About the study as a whole: Each participant received two doses of an mRNA SARS-CoV-2 vaccine, either BNT162b2 or mRNA-1273. SARS-CoV-2 spike-specific CD4+ TCR repertoires from before and after mRNA vaccination were compared in COVID-19 convalescent patients and in infection-naive vaccine recipients. Altogether, around ten COVID-19 convalescent patients and a few SARS-CoV-2-naive healthy vaccine recipients made up the full study. The Oncomine TCR Beta short-read assay on an Illumina iSeq 100 was used to sequence cultures from other donors in the study. Paper-wide results and their limitations: Among healthy vaccine recipients, nearly all vaccine-induced clones were SARS-CoV-2 mono-reactive, and just 1 of 255 was cross-reactive with common cold coronaviruses. Marked clonal contraction was observed in both infection-induced and vaccine-induced clones at late post-vaccination timepoints, consistent with waning T cell responses. Limitations of the study were the small number of convalescent patients and the absence of early post-infection timepoints.

The library was prepared using the immunoSEQ multiplex PCR assay. TCR beta CDR3 sequencing was performed on DNA from the cultured, isolated CD4+ T cells. The study's processing was this. Non-productive TCR sequences were removed and reads were trimmed to the CDR3 region, keeping CDR3s of at least 7 amino acids. Antigen-specific clonotypes were identified with the MANAFEST web app by comparing expansion in peptide wells against reference cultures. To be called positive, a clone needed expansion at FDR<0.05 compared with the reference and with all other wells, an odds ratio greater than 5, and a frequency greater than 0.1% in two replicate wells. Clonotypes significantly expanded in SARS-CoV-2 spike wells and in at least one common cold coronavirus spike condition were defined as cross-reactive. CDR3 similarity was assessed by Levenshtein distance with the stringdist R package, and unrooted trees were built with ape in R 3.6.1. In TCRdb, the immuneACCESS table is reduced to in-frame sequences with V and J assigned. These tables do not hold every clone; where another copy was compared, an unresolved V gene accounts for under half, and the others remain unexplained. D and trimming come from the DNA, and the V and J calls and clone size come from that table. This sample has 35,000 to 50,000 clones in its table, and 70% to 80% of those were observed once. In total, the top ten clones hold 9.5% to 14% of the sample.

Deletion took 6 bases off V and 4 bases off J, with a span of 13 bases between the germline ends. The CDR1 and CDR2 encoded by the germline V gene are MNHEY and SVGAGI. The CDR3 runs 14 residues from the cysteine to the phenylalanine. Only CDR3 DNA remains: 42 bases, in frame from the first base. The ViraFEST assay stimulated PBMC with viral peptide pools and then used TCR sequencing to identify antigen-specific CD4+ T cell clonotypes by expansion. After less than 13 days of culture, CD4+ T cells were isolated with the EasySep CD4+ T cell isolation kit. Negative nucleocapsid antibody results before and after vaccination confirmed that the healthy vaccine recipients had no prior SARS-CoV-2 infection. About 2.1 million PBMC per well were cultured with about 9 ug/ml peptides in IMDM containing roughly 5% human AB serum, about 10 IU/ml IL-2 and gentamicin. Half of the culture medium was replaced with fresh IL-2-containing medium on days 3 and 7. Unless otherwise noted, each peptide stimulation condition was cultured in triplicate wells. PBMC were separated from whole blood using Ficoll-Paque Plus gradient centrifugation and were then either cryopreserved at -140C or used fresh. The spike proteins of SARS-CoV-2 and of the common cold coronaviruses HCoV-NL63, HCoV-OC43 and HCoV-229E were spanned by overlapping peptide pools. Genomic DNA was extracted from cultured CD4+ T cells with the QIAamp micro DNA kit.

The input for sequencing was CD4+ T cells from PBMCs cultured with SARS-CoV-2 spike peptides, taken before COVID-19 vaccination. The cell subset or site label of this sample denotes: SARS-CoV-2 spike overlapping peptide pool stimulation. The TCR comes from a human donor who received a COVID-19 vaccine. Here the chain combines TRBV6-5 and TRBJ2-1, and TRBD2 may be the D gene, going by 5 matching bases. DNA sequence: TGTGCCAGCAGCCCCTCGAGCGGATACAATGAGCAGTTCTTC. This gives the protein CASSPSSGYNEQFF.